This TCR beta chain is drawn from a study of blood T cells in healthy people across ages. With a J-beta primer mix and a sample-barcoded 5' primer, a second PCR ran roughly 6 to 11 cycles. One entry per CDR3 protein results from TCRdb running MiXCR on the 5' RACE reads. The sample contains about 1.4 million distinct CDR3 sequences, roughly 64% of which appear only once. This receptor was obtained from a man in his late teens or twenties in good health. Material: blood.

CDR3 bases: TGCGCCACCCAGACGGTCCTAGGCACAGATACGCAGTATTTT. The encoded protein is CATQTVLGTDTQYF. The chain combines TRBV4-3 with TRBJ2-3; D gene uncertain. CDR1 LGHNA and CDR2 YSLEER come from the germline V gene. V was pared by 10 bases and J by 1 base, with 15 bases between. CDR3 length: 14 amino acids.